These T cell receptor beta chains were read from a single sample in a study of T cells in Graves' hyperthyroidism and ophthalmopathy. Each CDR3 protein is one row after TCRdb ran MiXCR on the multiplex PCR reads. The data hold some 490,000 distinct CDR3 sequences, with roughly a sixth observed a single time. Sequencing used blood. These receptors came from a woman aged 25 to 39 with Graves' ophthalmopathy. The CDR3 runs from the conserved cysteine through the conserved F or W.

V gene	J gene	CDR3 protein
TRBV24-1	TRBJ2-3	CATSGLGTDSTDTQYF
TRBV29-1	TRBJ2-1	CSVEDRGAEETYNEQFF
TRBV9	TRBJ1-6	CASSPTGDRGSPLHF
TRBV19	TRBJ2-7	CASSKGQGPGEEQYF
TRBV7-8	TRBJ2-2	CASSLVAGTLTGELFF
TRBV6-2/TRBV6-3	TRBJ2-1	CASSYRASHAPYNEQFF
TRBV29-1	TRBJ2-1	CSVDGLLSSYNEQFF
TRBV30	TRBJ1-3	CAWSHRTPGNTIYF
TRBV7-9	TRBJ1-4	CASSLEGRVEKLFF
TRBV7-2	TRBJ1-3	CASSLAHSKGNTIYF
TRBV5-5	TRBJ2-3	CASSLPPLRDTQYF
TRBV7-9	TRBJ1-6	CASSSGDPRSPLHF
TRBV5-6	TRBJ2-7	CASSLSGGSYVEQYF
TRBV12-3/TRBV12-4	.	CASRHERESYNEQYF
TRBV7-2	TRBJ2-3	CASSSYTDTQYF
TRBV18	TRBJ2-1	CASSPGGTYNEQFF
TRBV27	TRBJ1-5	CASSFFGDGNQPQHF
TRBV5-1	TRBJ2-1	CASSWASGGLVNEQFF
TRBV10-3	TRBJ2-5	CAISPEIAGVGETQYF